This entry concerns a single TCR beta chain. Here immunoSEQ multiplex PCR was the method, and the copy in TCRdb shows in-frame clones only, minus some. The table shows under 95,000 clones, with over 80% occurring only once. V was trimmed by 1 base and J by 2 bases, leaving 6 bases between them. CDR3 length: 14 amino acids. Germline V CDR1 and CDR2: SGHRS, YFSETQ. The data are from a study of T cell responses to AZD1222 COVID-19 vaccine. This specimen was peripheral blood, taken on day 0 of AZD1222 vaccination. The TCR was taken from an adult in good health. The chain employs TRBV5-1 and TRBJ2-2, with no clear D. The CDR3, as DNA: TGCGCCAGCAGCTTGCGGGTAAACACCGGGGAGCTGTTTTTT. This translates into CASSLRVNTGELFF. Supplemented by reference TRBV5-1 and TRBJ2-2, the full variable domain reads KAGVTQTPRYLIKTRGQQVTLSCSPISGHRSVSWYQQTPGQGLQFLFEYFSETQRNKGNFPGRFSGRQFSNSRSEMNVSTLELGDSALYLCASSLRVNTGELFFGEGSRLTVL.